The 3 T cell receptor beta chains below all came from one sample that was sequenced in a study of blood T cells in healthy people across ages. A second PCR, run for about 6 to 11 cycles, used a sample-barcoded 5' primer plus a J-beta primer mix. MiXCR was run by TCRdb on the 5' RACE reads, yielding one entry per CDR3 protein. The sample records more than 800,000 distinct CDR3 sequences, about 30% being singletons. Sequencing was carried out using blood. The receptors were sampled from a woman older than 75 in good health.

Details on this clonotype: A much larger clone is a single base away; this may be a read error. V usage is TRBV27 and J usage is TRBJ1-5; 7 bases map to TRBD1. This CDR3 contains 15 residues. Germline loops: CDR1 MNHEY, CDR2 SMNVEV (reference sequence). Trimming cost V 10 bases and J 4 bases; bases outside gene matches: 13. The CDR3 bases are TGTGCCACCCAACCGAGACAGGGAGGTAATCAGCCCCAGCATTTT. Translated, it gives CATQPRQGGNQPQHF.

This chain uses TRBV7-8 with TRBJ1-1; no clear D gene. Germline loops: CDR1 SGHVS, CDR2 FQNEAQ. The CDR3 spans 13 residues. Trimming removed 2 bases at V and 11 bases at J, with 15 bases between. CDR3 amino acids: CASSLLGGPRAFF. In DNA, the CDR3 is TGTGCCAGCAGCTTACTCGGCGGGCCCCGGGCTTTCTTT.

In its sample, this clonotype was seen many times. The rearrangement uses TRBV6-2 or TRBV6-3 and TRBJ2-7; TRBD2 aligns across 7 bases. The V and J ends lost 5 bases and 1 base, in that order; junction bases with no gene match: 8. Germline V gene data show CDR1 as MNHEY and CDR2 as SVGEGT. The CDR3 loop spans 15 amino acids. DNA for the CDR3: TGTGCCAGCAGTCAACCAGCGGGACGATCCTACGAGCAGTACTTC. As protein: CASSQPAGRSYEQYF.